These 23 T cell receptor beta chains share one sample of origin, sequenced in a study of cytomegalovirus exposure and HLA in healthy donors. Primers: 60 Vbeta forward and 13 Jbeta reverse. Only in-frame clones appear in the TCRdb table, and some are missing; sequencing was by immunoSEQ multiplex PCR. Listed are about 130,000 clones; around 2.2% falls within the top ten. Sequencing was done on a sample of PBMCs. These receptors were taken from a man aged 40-49 years in good health and CMV-seronegative.

DNA of the CDR3: TGCAGCGTTGGTGGTAGCGGGAGCTCCTACAATGAGCAGTTCTTC. Translating gives CSVGGSGSSYNEQFF. The rearrangement uses TRBV29-1 and TRBJ2-1; TRBD2 matches at 9 bases. The CDR3 is 15 amino acids. The germline V gene encodes CDR1 SQVTM and CDR2 ANQGSEA. Unmatched junction bases numbered 4, after V lost 4 bases and J lost 0 bases.

V is TRBV4-1 and J is TRBJ2-1; TRBD1 matches at 9 bases. Germline CDR1 MGHRA, CDR2 YSYEKL. The CDR3 spans 15 residues. The V and J ends lost 3 bases and 7 bases, in that order; junction bases with no gene match: 7. In nucleotides, the CDR3 is TGCGCCAGCAGCCATTCTGGGACAGGGAGTAATGAGCAGTTCTTC. Translating it yields CASSHSGTGSNEQFF.

The chain recombines TRBV4-2 with TRBJ1-3; 9 nucleotides align to TRBD1. CDR3 size: 16 residues. Germline V CDR1 and CDR2: LGHNA, YNFKEQ. The J segment lost 2 bases and the V segment lost 4 bases, leaving 6 bases of the junction unmatched. The CDR3 bases are TGTGCCAGCAGCCGAGGACGGACAGGGGCTGGAAACACCATATATTTT. As protein: CASSRGRTGAGNTIYF.

V and J are TRBV29-1 and TRBJ2-5; tentative D call: TRBD1 (8 bases). The tail of the sequence fits TRBJ2-7 better, so the J call may be wrong. This CDR3 is 13 amino acids long. CDR1 and CDR2 from the germline V gene are SQVTM and ANQGSEA. The CDR3 DNA reads as TGCAGCGTTCGGACAGGGAGGGCCTACGAGCAGTACTTC. Its protein is CSVRTGRAYEQYF.

This chain joins TRBV7-6 and TRBJ2-1; 14 positions agree with TRBD2. This CDR3 has 17 amino acids. Looked up from germline, CDR1 is SGHVS and CDR2 is FNYEAQ. The V segment lost 4 bases and the J segment 8 bases; nucleotides outside the gene matches: 10. DNA of the CDR3: TGTGCCAGCAGCTCTAGCGGGGGACTAGCGGGAGCCGATGAGCAGTTCTTC. Amino acid sequence: CASSSSGGLAGADEQFF.

The chain uses TRBV7-6 and TRBJ2-5; possibly TRBD1 for D (6 bases). The CDR3 extends over 14 amino acids. Germline V gene data show CDR1 as SGHVS and CDR2 as FNYEAQ. V lost 0 bases, J lost 4 bases, and 9 bases lay in between. CDR3 bases: TGTGCCAGCAGCTTAGCGTTACAGGGAGAGACCCAGTACTTC. Translation gives CASSLALQGETQYF. Variable domain in full (rest from reference TRBV7-6 and TRBJ2-5): GAGVSQSPRYKVTKRGQDVALRCDPISGHVSLYWYRQALGQGPEFLTYFNYEAQQDKSGLPNDRFSAERPEGSISTLTIQRTEQRDSAMYRCASSLALQGETQYFGPGTRLLVL.

V is TRBV6-5 and J is TRBJ2-5, with TRBD2 as a possible D gene (5 bases). TRBJ2-7 explains the end of the DNA better; the J call may be wrong. The CDR3 loop spans 14 amino acids. CDR1 MNHEY and CDR2 SVGAGI come from the germline V gene. CDR3 protein: CASRNGIHPYEQYF. Written as DNA, the CDR3 is TGTGCCAGCAGGAACGGGATTCATCCCTACGAGCAGTACTTC.

This sequence joins TRBV28 and TRBJ2-7; the match to TRBD1 covers 9 bases. This CDR3 comprises 15 residues. Per germline, CDR1 MDHEN and CDR2 SYDVKM. V was pared by 3 bases and J by 5 bases, with 8 bases of the junction left unmatched. The CDR3 reads CASSFPGQGRDEQYF. DNA of the CDR3: TGTGCCAGCAGTTTCCCGGGACAGGGAAGGGACGAGCAGTACTTC.

This chain links TRBV30 with TRBJ1-5; 11 bases fit TRBD1. The CDR3 length is 15 residues. With V trimmed by 3 bases and J by 7 bases, 8 bases remained unmatched. Germline assignment: CDR1 GTSNPN and CDR2 SVGIG (reference sequence). In nucleotides, the CDR3 is TGTGCCTGGAGCCCACGGACAGGGGGCCAGCAGCCCCAGCATTTT. This encodes CAWSPRTGGQQPQHF.

The chain employs TRBV14 and TRBJ2-3; tentatively, D is TRBD2 (5 bases). The CDR3 covers 16 residues. V shed 4 bases and J shed 2 bases, with 16 bases lying between them. CDR1 is SGHDN and CDR2 is FVKESK in the germline V gene. The DNA for the CDR3 is TGTGCCAGCAGCCCCGGCTTCGAGCGGTACACAGATACGCAGTATTTT. This codes for CASSPGFERYTDTQYF.

The chain carries TRBV7-9 and TRBJ1-1; 7 bases map to TRBD1. Trimming cost V 0 bases and J 7 bases; bases outside gene matches: 2. The germline gives CDR1 SEHNR, CDR2 FQNEAQ (reference sequence). CDR3 length: 13 amino acids. In DNA form, the CDR3 reads TGTGCCAGCAGCTTAGCGACAGGGATTGAAGCTTTCTTT. Residues: CASSLATGIEAFF. The full variable domain, rest sourced from reference TRBV7-9 and TRBJ1-1, is DTGVSQNPRHKITKRGQNVTFRCDPISEHNRLYWYRQTLGQGPEFLTYFQNEAQLEKSRLLSDRFSAERPKGSFSTLEIQRTEQGDSAMYLCASSLATGIEAFFGQGTRLTVV.

CDR3 sequence (DNA): TGTGCCAGCAGCCCCGGCGGAGATTATAATTCACCCCTCCACTTT. Translated, it gives CASSPGGDYNSPLHF. The genes are TRBV27 and TRBJ1-6; D is uncertain. Germline loops: CDR1 MNHEY, CDR2 SMNVEV (reference sequence). V lost 6 bases and J lost 4, with 13 bases in between. The CDR3 consists of 15 residues.

This chain joins TRBV7-2 and TRBJ1-3; 9 nucleotides agree with TRBD1. The CDR3 sequence is 17 residues long. V shed 1 base and J 0 bases; nucleotides not matched to a gene: 4. The V gene's germline CDR1 is SGHTA and CDR2 FQGNSA. The DNA for the CDR3 is TGTGCCAGCAGCTTAGTTGGGGGACAGGGCTCTGGAAACACCATATATTTT. This gives the protein CASSLVGGQGSGNTIYF.

This chain connects TRBV5-1 to TRBJ2-7, with D possibly matching TRBD2 (5 bases). This CDR3 is 15 amino acids long. Germline assignment: CDR1 SGHRS and CDR2 YFSETQ. Trimming shortened V by 1 base and J by 0 bases, and 11 bases separated the two germline ends. Here the CDR3 reads CASSLTAGLSYEQYF. The CDR3 DNA sequence: TGCGCCAGCAGCTTGACGGCCGGACTCTCCTACGAGCAGTACTTC.

CDR3 coding DNA: TGTGCCAGCAGCCCCACCCGGGGGGTCACTGAAGCTTTCTTT. This encodes CASSPTRGVTEAFF. This rearrangement joins TRBV11-2 to TRBJ1-1, with D perhaps TRBD1 (5 bases). Germline lookup yields CDR1 SGHAT and CDR2 FQNNGV. There are 14 residues in the CDR3. V was shortened by 5 bases and J by 4 bases, with 14 bases between the two germline ends.

This chain links TRBV9 with TRBJ2-5; 7 nucleotides line up with TRBD2. Germline values: CDR1 SGDLS, CDR2 YYNGEE. The J segment lost 5 bases and the V segment lost 2 bases, leaving 15 bases of the junction unmatched. CDR3 length: 17 amino acids. CDR3 bases: TGTGCCAGCAGCGTGGGTGCCGGGACTACCCGGGGGGAGACCCAGTACTTC. Translated: CASSVGAGTTRGETQYF. Full variable domain (remainder filled in from reference TRBV9 and TRBJ2-5): DSGVTQTPKHLITATGQRVTLRCSPRSGDLSVYWYQQSLDQGLQFLIQYYNGEERAKGNILERFSAQQFPDLHSELNLSSLELGDSALYFCASSVGAGTTRGETQYFGPGTRLLVL.

The chain combines TRBV6-5 with TRBJ1-3; the match to TRBD1 covers 8 bases. Per the germline V gene, CDR1 is MNHEY and CDR2 is SVGAGI. J lost 4 bases, V lost 4 bases, and 9 bases had no gene match. This CDR3 has 16 amino acids. For the CDR3, the DNA is TGTGCCAGCAGTTCACCTCAGGGGGCAGGAGGAAACACCATATATTTT. This translates into CASSSPQGAGGNTIYF.

V gene TRBV28 combines with J gene TRBJ2-2; D is possibly TRBD1 (6 bases). Germline CDR1 reads MDHEN; CDR2 reads SYDVKM. The CDR3 spans 18 residues. The ends were cut back, 5 bases at V and 2 bases at J, with 21 bases in the middle. This CDR3 is CASSRPSLGTFNTGELFF. The CDR3 DNA follows: TGTGCCAGCAGTCGTCCCTCGTTGGGGACATTTAACACCGGGGAGCTGTTTTTT.

This sequence joins TRBV7-9 and TRBJ2-1; 10 positions agree with TRBD2. This CDR3 is built from 16 residues. Germline V gene lookup returns CDR1 SEHNR and CDR2 FQNEAQ (reference sequence). The junction had 4 bases not matched to a gene; V was cut back by 2 bases and J by 3 bases. This CDR3 reads CASSLLLAGDYNEQFF. The CDR3 DNA is TGTGCCAGCAGCTTACTCCTAGCGGGAGACTACAATGAGCAGTTCTTC.

The CDR3 nucleotides are TGTGCCAGTAGTCTAGCGGTGAGCTCCTACGAGCAGTACTTC. Protein product: CASSLAVSSYEQYF. This chain uses TRBV19 with TRBJ2-7; TRBD2 aligns across 7 bases. J was trimmed by 0 bases and V by 5 bases; bases with no gene match: 4. Germline lookup yields CDR1 LNHDA and CDR2 SQIVND (reference sequence). There are 14 residues in the CDR3.

The J gene is TRBJ1-5, the V gene TRBV2; D perhaps matches TRBD1 (5 bases). Germline V gene lookup returns CDR1 SNHLY and CDR2 FYNNEI. V was trimmed by 9 bases and J by 1 base, leaving 10 bases between them. This CDR3 contains 13 residues. CDR3 region: CASGGDSNQPQHF. The CDR3 DNA is TGTGCCAGTGGGGGGGACAGCAATCAGCCCCAGCATTTT.

The V and J genes are TRBV5-6 and TRBJ1-1; D gene unclear. Germline lookup yields CDR1 SGHDT and CDR2 YYEEEE. This CDR3 is 14 amino acids long. Trimming pared 1 base from V and 1 base from J, leaving 8 bases between. For the CDR3, the DNA is TGTGCCAGCAGCTTGAACAGACCGAACACTGAAGCTTTCTTT. The encoded protein is CASSLNRPNTEAFF.

The chain uses TRBV25-1 and TRBJ2-5; D might be TRBD1 (5 bases). The J call may be in error: the DNA end matches TRBJ2-7 better. CDR1 is MGHDK, CDR2 SYGVNS, per germline. The CDR3 runs 13 residues. For the CDR3, the DNA is TGTGCCAGCAGAGGGCAGGGTATTGACGAGCAGTACTTC. Translated: CASRGQGIDEQYF.